This T cell receptor beta chain was found in a study of naive and memory T cell subsets. This clonotype is large by share. As yet, its antigen is unknown. The study, taken as a whole, reports: Over 90% of naive TCR sequences appeared only once, unlike memory subsets. TCR counts from RNA may reflect activation-linked expression changes.

An equimolar mix of two oligonucleotides served as the beta constant-region primer for TRBC1 and TRBC2. The ligated cDNA underwent four PCR rounds using SP2 and nested alpha and beta constant-region primers. MiXCR was run by TCRdb on the UMI-ligation and nested PCR reads, yielding one entry per CDR3 protein. The sample carries around 27,000 distinct CDR3 sequences, around 10% recorded once. With V trimmed by 5 bases and J by 7 bases, 10 bases remained unmatched. CDR1 and CDR2 (germline): SGHTA, FQGNSA. CDR3 length equals 16 residues. The TCR sequence derives from a human donor in good health. Sequenced sample: effector memory CD4+ T cells from blood. Subset noted: effector memory, CD45RA- CD27-. J is TRBJ1-6 and V is TRBV7-2, with 8 bases that match TRBD1. CDR3 sequence (DNA): TGTGCCAGCAGCATACTCCCCGGGACAGGAAATTCACCCCTCCACTTT. It is translated as CASSILPGTGNSPLHF.